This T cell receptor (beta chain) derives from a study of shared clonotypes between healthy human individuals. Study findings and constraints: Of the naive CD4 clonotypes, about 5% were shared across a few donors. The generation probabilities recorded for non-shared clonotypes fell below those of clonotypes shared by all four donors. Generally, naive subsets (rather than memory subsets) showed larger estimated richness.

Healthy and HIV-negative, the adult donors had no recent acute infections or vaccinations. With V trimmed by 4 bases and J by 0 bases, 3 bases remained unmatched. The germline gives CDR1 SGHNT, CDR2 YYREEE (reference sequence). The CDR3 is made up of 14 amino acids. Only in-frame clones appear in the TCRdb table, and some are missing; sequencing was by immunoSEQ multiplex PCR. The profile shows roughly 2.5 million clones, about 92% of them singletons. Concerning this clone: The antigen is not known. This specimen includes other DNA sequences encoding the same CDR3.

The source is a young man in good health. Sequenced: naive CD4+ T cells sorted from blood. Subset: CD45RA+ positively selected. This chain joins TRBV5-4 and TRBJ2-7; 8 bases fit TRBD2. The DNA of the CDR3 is TGTGCCAGCAGCCCAACTAGCGGCTCCTACGAGCAGTACTTC. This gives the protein CASSPTSGSYEQYF. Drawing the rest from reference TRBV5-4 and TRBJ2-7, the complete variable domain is ETGVTQSPTHLIKTRGQQVTLRCSSQSGHNTVSWYQQALGQGPQFIFQYYREEENGRGNFPPRFSGLQFPNYSSELNVNALELDDSALYLCASSPTSGSYEQYFGPGTRLTVT.